A single sample gave rise to the 23 T cell receptor beta chains below, sequenced in a study of T cell repertoires in cytomegalovirus infection. Using its own MiXCR run on the reads, TCRdb lists one record per CDR3 protein. The profile shows some 150,000 distinct CDR3 sequences, around a quarter of them singletons. Sequences were obtained from PBMCs. The receptors here all came from a human donor in good health (CMV status not recorded). Some clones in this sample may be carry-over from other donors' samples.

This chain joins TRBV2 and TRBJ1-4; no clear D. Trimming removed 6 bases from V and 3 bases from J, with 8 bases in between. The CDR3 consists of 13 residues. CDR1 SNHLY and CDR2 FYNNEI come from the germline V gene. The CDR3 here is CASRRSPNEKLFF. In nucleotides, the CDR3 is TGTGCCAGCAGGCGGAGCCCTAATGAAAAACTGTTTTTT.

The rearrangement links TRBV12-3 or TRBV12-4 to TRBJ2-7; the match to TRBD1 covers 10 bases. The CDR3 spans 15 residues. The ends lost 6 bases at V and 3 bases at J; junction bases unmatched: 8. CDR3 sequence (DNA): TGTGCCAGCAGCCCGTTTCGGACAGGGGGCTACGAGCAGTACTTC. This translates into CASSPFRTGGYEQYF.

The chain joins TRBV29-1 to TRBJ2-3; D gene uncertain. Trimming shortened V by 7 bases and J by 3 bases, and 17 bases separated the two germline ends. The CDR3 is 14 amino acids. Germline CDR1 SQVTM, CDR2 ANQGSEA. The CDR3 DNA sequence: TGCAGCGCCGGTGTCGGCGGATCGACAGATACGCAGTATTTT. Protein product: CSAGVGGSTDTQYF.

The V and J genes are TRBV7-9 and TRBJ2-7; TRBD1 agrees at 8 bases. Trimming cost V 6 bases and J 0 bases; bases outside gene matches: 10. Germline CDR1 is SEHNR and CDR2 is FQNEAQ (reference sequence). The CDR3 sequence is 16 residues long. The CDR3 bases are TGTGCCAGCAGTCATACTCCGGACAGGGCCTCCTACGAGCAGTACTTC. It is translated as CASSHTPDRASYEQYF.

This clonotype was counted at least ten times. V gene TRBV28 combines with J gene TRBJ1-1; D uncertain. Germline assignment: CDR1 MDHEN and CDR2 SYDVKM. The CDR3 extends over 16 amino acids. V was cut by 2 bases and J by 3 bases, with 16 bases left in between. CDR3 sequence: CASSLGYEELDTEAFF. The DNA of the CDR3 is TGTGCCAGCAGTTTAGGGTACGAGGAGTTGGACACTGAAGCTTTCTTT.

Many counts were recorded for this clonotype. The chain recombines TRBV7-2 with TRBJ2-3; either TRBD1 or TRBD2 may supply D (10 bases each). The ends were cut back, 6 bases at V and 3 bases at J, with 22 bases in the middle. Germline loops: CDR1 SGHTA, CDR2 FQGNSA. This CDR3 contains 17 residues. The CDR3 sequence: CASSSAGGTGVTDTQYF. DNA of the CDR3: TGTGCCAGCAGTTCAGCGGGGGGGACAGGGGTGACAGATACGCAGTATTTT.

This clonotype was picked up many times. The chain uses TRBV7-2 and TRBJ2-7; D unresolved. Germline-derived CDR1 and CDR2 are SGHTA and FQGNSA. The CDR3 runs to 14 residues. V lost 8 bases and J lost 1, with 15 bases in between. In DNA form, the CDR3 reads TGTGCCAGCTCCCCAGTCGCGGTATCCTACGAGCAGTACTTC. It specifies CASSPVAVSYEQYF.

In this sample, this clonotype turned up a few times. The chain has TRBV6-8 and TRBJ2-1, with 9 bases that match TRBD2. After removal of 2 bases from V and 4 bases from J, the junction contained 12 bases not matched to a gene. This CDR3 has 18 residues. Germline assignment: CDR1 MNHGY and CDR2 SAAAGT. The CDR3 nucleotides are TGTGCCAGCAGTTACGCCCCCCTAGCGGGATATGGGTACAATGAGCAGTTCTTC. The encoded protein is CASSYAPLAGYGYNEQFF.

The V and J genes are TRBV5-6 and TRBJ2-7; D uncertain. CDR3 length equals 15 residues. With 0 bases removed from V and 3 bases from J, the gap between germline ends came to 13 bases. Per the germline V gene, CDR1 is SGHDT and CDR2 is YYEEEE. The CDR3 DNA follows: TGTGCCAGCAGCTTGGAGGTCTTGGCAGGCTACGAGCAGTACTTC. Protein sequence: CASSLEVLAGYEQYF.

V usage is TRBV5-6 and J usage is TRBJ1-1; TRBD1 matches 7 bases. Germline assignment: CDR1 SGHDT and CDR2 YYEEEE. The CDR3 is made up of 14 amino acids. V gave up 3 bases and J gave up 6 bases; unmatched junction bases: 8. CDR3 loop: CASSSRGTGSEAFF. The CDR3, as DNA: TGTGCCAGCAGCTCCAGGGGGACTGGGTCTGAAGCTTTCTTT.

Ten or more counts support this clonotype. A read error may produce the germline difference seen at one junction end. The CDR3 bases are TGTGCTAGCAGCCCCAGGTACTCCTACGAGCAGTACTTC. Its protein is CASSPRYSYEQYF. The rearrangement joins TRBV7-7 to TRBJ2-7; D not certain. This CDR3 spans 13 amino acids. CDR1 and CDR2 from the germline V gene are SSHAT and FNYEAQ (reference sequence).

The rearrangement uses TRBV18 and TRBJ1-4; TRBD1 might be the D (5 bases). The germline CDR1 and CDR2 sequences are KGHSH and LQKENI. The V end lost 6 bases, the J end lost 5 bases, and 19 bases lay between the germline ends. The CDR3 contains 16 residues. This chain's CDR3 is CASSDTLSGENEKLFF. The CDR3 DNA reads as TGTGCCAGCTCGGACACCCTAAGCGGCGAAAATGAAAAACTGTTTTTT.

This clonotype was seen a handful of times. J is TRBJ2-5 and V is TRBV4-2; D is perhaps TRBD1 (5 bases). The CDR3 runs to 15 residues. CDR1 and CDR2 (germline): LGHNA, YNFKEQ. Trimming cost V 0 bases and J 4 bases, with 12 bases left between them. CDR3 in amino acids: CASSQDTQGSETQYF. The CDR3 DNA sequence: TGTGCCAGCAGCCAAGATACGCAGGGATCAGAGACCCAGTACTTC.

The chain has TRBV7-2 and TRBJ1-1, with D unresolved. V lost 1 base and J 1 base, leaving 7 bases between the germline ends. The CDR3 is 14 residues long. Germline values: CDR1 SGHTA, CDR2 FQGNSA. CDR3 region: CASSLGRTNTEAFF. The CDR3 coding sequence is TGTGCCAGCAGCTTAGGGCGGACGAACACTGAAGCTTTCTTT.

This clonotype occurred many times. V gene TRBV6-8 combines with J gene TRBJ1-1; tentative D call: TRBD1 (6 bases). V lost 4 bases to trimming and J lost 5 bases, with 8 bases between them. This CDR3 contains 12 residues. Germline V lookup: CDR1 MNHGY, CDR2 SAAAGT. The CDR3 protein is CASSLTGTEAFF. CDR3 DNA: TGTGCCAGCAGTTTGACAGGTACTGAAGCTTTCTTT.

This clonotype turned up a few times. The V gene is TRBV5-6, the J gene TRBJ2-6; no clear D. CDR3 size: 15 residues. Per the germline V gene, CDR1 is SGHDT and CDR2 is YYEEEE. Trimming left V 4 bases short and J 1 base short, with 9 bases between. In DNA form, the CDR3 reads TGTGCCAGCAGCCCCCAGAGTTCTGGGGCCAACGTCCTGACTTTC. Translation gives CASSPQSSGANVLTF. Drawing the rest from reference TRBV5-6 and TRBJ2-6, the complete variable domain is DAGVTQSPTHLIKTRGQQVTLRCSPKSGHDTVSWYQQALGQGPQFIFQYYEEEERQRGNFPDRFSGHQFPNYSSELNVNALLLGDSALYLCASSPQSSGANVLTFGAGSRLTVL.

This sequence joins TRBV12-3 or TRBV12-4 and TRBJ2-2, with a tentative D call TRBD1 (7 bases). Trimming took off 7 bases at V and 1 base at J, with 16 bases between the two ends. The CDR3 loop spans 16 amino acids. The CDR3 is CASTDREVQNTGELFF. DNA of the CDR3: TGTGCCAGCACCGACAGGGAGGTCCAGAACACCGGGGAGCTGTTTTTT.

The V and J genes are TRBV28 and TRBJ1-2, with D unresolved. The length of the CDR3 is 13 residues. V was clipped by 6 bases and J by 6 bases, with 14 bases between them. Per germline, CDR1 MDHEN and CDR2 SYDVKM. CDR3 DNA sequence: TGTGCCAGCAGCCATAACACGGGCGATGGCTACACCTTC. It specifies CASSHNTGDGYTF.

This chain links TRBV30 with TRBJ1-6; D not resolved. Between the trimmed V and J ends, which lost 0 bases and 0 bases, there was a span of 12 bases. CDR1 GTSNPN and CDR2 SVGIG come from the germline V gene (reference sequence). The CDR3 contains 17 residues. CDR3 protein: CAWSVLLSSSYNSPLHF. Here the CDR3 DNA reads TGTGCCTGGAGTGTACTCCTCTCGAGCTCCTATAATTCACCCCTCCACTTT.

The rearrangement uses TRBV7-1 and TRBJ1-2; 7 bases match TRBD1. TRBV7-1 is an ORF; its function is uncertain. The CDR3 covers 14 residues. V lost 5 bases and J lost 3; bases outside the gene matches: 6. For the CDR3, the DNA is TGTGCCAGCAGCGCCCGACAGGGATACTATGGCTACACCTTC. This translates into CASSARQGYYGYTF.

V is TRBV23-1 and J is TRBJ1-1; 8 bases fit TRBD1. TRBV23-1 is assigned to the ORF class and has an uncertain function. This CDR3 spans 15 amino acids. Trimming took 7 bases from V and 1 from J; bases not matched to a gene: 8. The CDR3 sequence is CASKGTGVRNTEAFF. The DNA of the CDR3 is TGCGCCAGCAAAGGGACAGGAGTAAGGAACACTGAAGCTTTCTTT.

J is TRBJ2-7 and V is TRBV20-1, with a possible D match to TRBD2 (7 bases). The germline gives CDR1 DFQATT, CDR2 SNEGSKA (reference sequence). Between the trimmed V and J ends, which lost 3 bases and 7 bases, there was a span of 22 bases. This CDR3 is built from 15 residues. CDR3 amino acids: CSASPRGGGGREQYF. The CDR3 nucleotides read TGCAGTGCTAGTCCTAGGGGGGGCGGGGGACGTGAGCAGTACTTC.

This clonotype was seen more than once but under ten times. The chain has TRBV7-9 and TRBJ2-6; a possible D gene is TRBD1 (6 bases). Germline V gives CDR1 SEHNR, CDR2 FQNEAQ (reference sequence). This CDR3 comprises 15 residues. The germline V and J ends were trimmed by 5 bases and 0 bases, with 8 bases remaining between them. The CDR3 spells CASSEQGSGANVLTF. CDR3 DNA sequence: TGTGCCAGCAGCGAACAGGGCTCTGGGGCCAACGTCCTGACTTTC.